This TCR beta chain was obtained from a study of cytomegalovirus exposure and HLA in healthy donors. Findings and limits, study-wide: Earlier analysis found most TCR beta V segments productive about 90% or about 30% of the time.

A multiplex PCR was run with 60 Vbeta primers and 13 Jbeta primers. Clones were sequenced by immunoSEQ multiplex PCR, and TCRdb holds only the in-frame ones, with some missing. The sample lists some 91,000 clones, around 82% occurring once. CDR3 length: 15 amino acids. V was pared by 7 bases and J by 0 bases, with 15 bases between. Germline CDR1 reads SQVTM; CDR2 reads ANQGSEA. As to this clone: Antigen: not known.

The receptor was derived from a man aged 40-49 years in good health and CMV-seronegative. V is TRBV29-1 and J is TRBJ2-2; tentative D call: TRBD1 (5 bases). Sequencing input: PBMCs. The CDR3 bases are TGCAGCGCAAAGAAGACAGCGTCGAACACCGGGGAGCTGTTTTTT. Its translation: CSAKKTASNTGELFF.